This T cell receptor beta chain appears in the sequencing data of a study of blood T cell repertoires in COVID-19. Study as a whole: Researchers got acute and convalescent COVID-19 samples from the United States, Italy and Spain. T cells, B-cell-depleted T cells, or PBMCs provided the cDNA or gDNA that served as material.

Assay: immunoSEQ multiplex PCR; the TCRdb copy retains only in-frame clones and omits some. The table includes just over 200,000 clones, approximately 90% detected once. The clonotype comes from a man aged 80 or over with acute or convalescent COVID-19. Source material: peripheral blood.

Written as DNA, the CDR3 is TGTGCCAGCAGCCCACGACAGTCTGGGGCCAACGTCCTGACTTTC. It is translated as CASSPRQSGANVLTF. V usage is TRBV9 and J usage is TRBJ2-6; tentative D call: TRBD1 (5 bases). The germline V and J ends were trimmed by 4 bases and 1 base, with 9 bases remaining between them. The germline V gene has CDR1 SGDLS and CDR2 YYNGEE. This CDR3 spans 15 amino acids.